Described below is a single T cell receptor (beta chain) sequence and its context. The antigen remains unidentified. This record comes from a study of cytotoxic CD8 clonotypes in ibrutinib-treated CLL. Across the whole study: Specimens for response were gathered following a median approximately 12 months of therapy, spanning 6 to 36. Study-wide results and limits: Treatment saw public clonotypes, which were uncommon, either contract or stay stable. Clonality increased at ibrutinib response and stayed stable in sustained remission. At progression, however, it fell back toward baseline.

The CDR3 runs 14 residues. Trimming took 5 bases from V and 1 from J, leaving 6 bases between them. The germline CDR1 and CDR2 sequences are SEHNR and FQNEAQ (reference sequence). Sequenced by immunoSEQ multiplex PCR; TCRdb stores in-frame clones only, minus some. The sample carries around 70,000 clones, about nine tenths recorded once. The rearrangement links TRBV7-9 to TRBJ2-6; D is ambiguous. The sequence came from a human donor with chronic lymphocytic leukemia. The starting material was PBMCs, obtained after 12 months of ibrutinib treatment. The CDR3 DNA sequence: TGTGCCAGCAGCACCAGATCTGGGGCCAACGTCCTGACTTTC. It specifies CASSTRSGANVLTF.